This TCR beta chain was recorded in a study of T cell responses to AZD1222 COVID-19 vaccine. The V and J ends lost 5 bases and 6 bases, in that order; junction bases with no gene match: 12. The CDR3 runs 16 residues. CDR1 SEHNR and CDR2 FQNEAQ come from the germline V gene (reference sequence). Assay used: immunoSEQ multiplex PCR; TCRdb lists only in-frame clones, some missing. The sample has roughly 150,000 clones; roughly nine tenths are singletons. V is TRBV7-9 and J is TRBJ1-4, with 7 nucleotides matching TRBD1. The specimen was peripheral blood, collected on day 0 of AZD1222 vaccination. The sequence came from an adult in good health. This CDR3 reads CASSPRGGPLDEKLFF. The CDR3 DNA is TGTGCCAGCAGCCCCAGGGGGGGGCCGTTAGATGAAAAACTGTTTTTT.